What follows is one T cell receptor (beta chain) and its context. Its specificity is unknown. Documented time point: time of PML onset. This record comes from a study of multiple sclerosis patients with progressive multifocal leukoencephalopathy. Findings of the study overall: It is unclear whether the findings reflect JC virus infection or general immunocompromise.

The CDR3 is made up of 17 amino acids. Germline V CDR1 and CDR2: LNHNV, YYDKDF (reference sequence). Losses at the gene ends were 1 base for V and 7 bases for J; bases not matched to a gene: 12. The protocol was immunoSEQ multiplex PCR, while the TCRdb copy is restricted to in-frame clones and leaves out a portion. The table lists some 31,000 clones, less than 90% of them singletons. Here the sequenced sample was PBMCs, taken from a patient treated with natalizumab. This TCR was recovered from a human donor with progressive multifocal leukoencephalopathy. The chain employs TRBV15 and TRBJ2-3, with 9 bases identical to TRBD1. CDR3 protein: CATSRGTGVQTSYTQYF. As DNA, the CDR3 is TGTGCCACCAGCAGAGGGACAGGGGTCCAAACCTCGTATACGCAGTATTTT.